The clone carrying this T cell receptor (beta chain) was picked up one time. This specimen comes from a study of blood T cell repertoires in COVID-19. Study-level background: Specimens from acute and convalescent COVID-19 originated in the United States, Italy and Spain. Sample material is recorded as cDNA or gDNA derived from T cells, B-cell-depleted T cells, or PBMCs.

Losses at the gene ends were 5 bases for V and 5 bases for J; bases not matched to a gene: 9. There are 16 residues in the CDR3. CDR1 SGHAT and CDR2 FQNNGV come from the germline V gene. Authors' data handling: Nucleated cell counts were estimated from reference gene primer amplification. TCRdb's copy holds only in-frame clones and misses some; the assay was immunoSEQ multiplex PCR. The D gene and trimming were derived from the DNA, and the V and J assignments and clone size from that table. The sample includes 300,000 to 400,000 clones, 70% to 90% of them seen just once. The sequence derives from a woman between 55 and 75 years old with COVID-19, enrolled during active disease. The sequencing sample was made of peripheral blood. The chain is built from TRBV11-2 and TRBJ2-5; 12 bases agree with TRBD2. In DNA form, the CDR3 reads TGTGCCAGCAGCAACCGACTAGCGGGGGAGGGGGAGACCCAGTACTTC. Translated: CASSNRLAGEGETQYF.